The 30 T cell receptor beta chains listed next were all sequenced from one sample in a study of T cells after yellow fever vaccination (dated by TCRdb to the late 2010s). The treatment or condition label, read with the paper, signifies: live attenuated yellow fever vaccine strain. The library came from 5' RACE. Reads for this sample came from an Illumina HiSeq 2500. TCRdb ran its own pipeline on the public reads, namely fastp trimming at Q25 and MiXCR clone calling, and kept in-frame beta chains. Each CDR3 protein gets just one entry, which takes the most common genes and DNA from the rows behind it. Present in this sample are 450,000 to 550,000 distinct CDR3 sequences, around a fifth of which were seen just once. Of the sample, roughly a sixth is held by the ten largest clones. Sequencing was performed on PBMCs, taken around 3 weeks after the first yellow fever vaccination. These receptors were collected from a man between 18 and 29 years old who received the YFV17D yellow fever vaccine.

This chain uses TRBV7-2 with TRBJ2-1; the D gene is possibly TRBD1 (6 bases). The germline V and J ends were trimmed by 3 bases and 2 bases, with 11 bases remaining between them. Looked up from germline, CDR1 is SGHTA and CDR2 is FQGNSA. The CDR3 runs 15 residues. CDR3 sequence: CASSFPDRAYNEQFF. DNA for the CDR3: TGTGCCAGCAGCTTCCCGGACAGAGCCTACAATGAGCAGTTCTTC.

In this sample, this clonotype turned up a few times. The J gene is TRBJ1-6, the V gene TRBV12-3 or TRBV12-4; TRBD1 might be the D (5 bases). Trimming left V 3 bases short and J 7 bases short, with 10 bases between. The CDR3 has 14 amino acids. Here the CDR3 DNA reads TGTGCCAGCAGTTTTCCAGGGCGAAATTCACCCCTCCACTTT. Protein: CASSFPGRNSPLHF.

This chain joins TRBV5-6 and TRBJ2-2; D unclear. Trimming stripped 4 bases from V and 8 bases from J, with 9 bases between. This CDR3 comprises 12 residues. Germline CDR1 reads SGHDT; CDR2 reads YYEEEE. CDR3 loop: CASSVLKGELFF. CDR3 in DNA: TGTGCCAGCAGCGTATTAAAAGGGGAGCTGTTTTTT. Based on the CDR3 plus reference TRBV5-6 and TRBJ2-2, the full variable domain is DAGVTQSPTHLIKTRGQQVTLRCSPKSGHDTVSWYQQALGQGPQFIFQYYEEEERQRGNFPDRFSGHQFPNYSSELNVNALLLGDSALYLCASSVLKGELFFGEGSRLTVL.

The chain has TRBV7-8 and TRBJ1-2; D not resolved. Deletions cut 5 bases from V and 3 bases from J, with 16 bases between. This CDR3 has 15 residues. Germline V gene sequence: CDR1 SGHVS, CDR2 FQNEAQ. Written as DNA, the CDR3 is TGTGCCAGCAGCCCGAGTACTTCGGTGGACTATGGCTACACCTTC. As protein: CASSPSTSVDYGYTF.

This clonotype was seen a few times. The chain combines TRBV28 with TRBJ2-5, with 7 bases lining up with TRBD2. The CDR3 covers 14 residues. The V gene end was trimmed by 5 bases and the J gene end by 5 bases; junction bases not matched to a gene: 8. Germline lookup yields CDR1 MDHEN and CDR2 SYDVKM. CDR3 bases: TGTGCCAGCAGTGAAGCGGGGCAAAGCGAGACCCAGTACTTC. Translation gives CASSEAGQSETQYF.

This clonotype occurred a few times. CDR3 sequence (DNA): TGTGCCAGCAGTTACCCTGGGACAGGGTTTGACACTGAAGCTTTCTTT. The encoded protein is CASSYPGTGFDTEAFF. V gene TRBV6-2 or TRBV6-3 combines with J gene TRBJ1-1, with 9 positions matching TRBD1. The germline V gene encodes CDR1 MNHEY and CDR2 SVGEGT. Unmatched junction bases numbered 7, after V lost 2 bases and J lost 3 bases. This CDR3 comprises 16 residues.

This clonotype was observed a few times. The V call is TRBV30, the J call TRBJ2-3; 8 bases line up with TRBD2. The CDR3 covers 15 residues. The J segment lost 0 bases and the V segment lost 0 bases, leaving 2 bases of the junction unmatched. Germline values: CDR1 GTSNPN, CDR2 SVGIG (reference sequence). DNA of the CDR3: TGTGCCTGGAGTGTAAGCGGGGGTAGCACAGATACGCAGTATTTT. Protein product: CAWSVSGGSTDTQYF.

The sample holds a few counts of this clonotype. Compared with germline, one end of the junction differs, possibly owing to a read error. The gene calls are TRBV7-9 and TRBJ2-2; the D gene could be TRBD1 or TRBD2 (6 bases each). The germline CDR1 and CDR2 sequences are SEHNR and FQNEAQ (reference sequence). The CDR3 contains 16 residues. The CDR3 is CASTTGDTPKTGELFF. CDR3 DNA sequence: TGTGCCAGCACCACGGGGGACACACCGAAAACCGGGGAGCTGTTTTTT.

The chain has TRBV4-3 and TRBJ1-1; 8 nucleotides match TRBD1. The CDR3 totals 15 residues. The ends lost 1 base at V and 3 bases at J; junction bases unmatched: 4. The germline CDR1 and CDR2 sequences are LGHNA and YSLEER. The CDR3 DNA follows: TGCGCCAGCAGCCAAGGTCCGGACAGGGACACTGAAGCTTTCTTT. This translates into CASSQGPDRDTEAFF.

The CDR3 nucleotides are TGTGCCAGCAGTGACTCGAAATCCGAGCAGTACTTC. The encoded protein is CASSDSKSEQYF. The J gene is TRBJ2-7, the V gene TRBV6-4; D is undetermined. Germline V gene lookup returns CDR1 MRHNA and CDR2 SNTAGT. The CDR3 sequence is 12 residues long. Trimming removed 0 bases from V and 6 bases from J, with 6 bases in between.

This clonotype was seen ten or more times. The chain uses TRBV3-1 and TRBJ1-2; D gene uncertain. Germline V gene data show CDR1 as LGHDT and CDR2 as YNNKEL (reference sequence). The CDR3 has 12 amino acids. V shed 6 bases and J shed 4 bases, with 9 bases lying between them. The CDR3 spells CASSSGIYGYTF. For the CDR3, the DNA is TGTGCCAGCAGTTCCGGGATCTATGGCTACACCTTC.

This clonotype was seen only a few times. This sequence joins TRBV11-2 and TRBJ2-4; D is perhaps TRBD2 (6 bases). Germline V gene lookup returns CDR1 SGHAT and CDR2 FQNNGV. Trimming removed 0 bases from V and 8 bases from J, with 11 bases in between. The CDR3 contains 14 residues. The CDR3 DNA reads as TGTGCCAGCAGCTTAGACCCTAGCGTGGACATTCAGTACTTC. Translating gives CASSLDPSVDIQYF.

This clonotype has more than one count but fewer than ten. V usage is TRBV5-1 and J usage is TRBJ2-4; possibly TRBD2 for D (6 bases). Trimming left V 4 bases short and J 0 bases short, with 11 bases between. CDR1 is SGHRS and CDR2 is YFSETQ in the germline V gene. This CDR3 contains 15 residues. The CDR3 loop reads CASSGGTEAKNIQYF. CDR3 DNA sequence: TGCGCCAGCAGCGGGGGGACGGAAGCCAAAAACATTCAGTACTTC.

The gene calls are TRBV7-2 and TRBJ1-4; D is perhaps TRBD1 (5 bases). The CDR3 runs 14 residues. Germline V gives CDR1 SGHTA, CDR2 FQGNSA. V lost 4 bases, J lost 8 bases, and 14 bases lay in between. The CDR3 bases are TGTGCCAGCAGCTCATACAGGATTGGCGAAAAACTGTTTTTT. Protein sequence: CASSSYRIGEKLFF.

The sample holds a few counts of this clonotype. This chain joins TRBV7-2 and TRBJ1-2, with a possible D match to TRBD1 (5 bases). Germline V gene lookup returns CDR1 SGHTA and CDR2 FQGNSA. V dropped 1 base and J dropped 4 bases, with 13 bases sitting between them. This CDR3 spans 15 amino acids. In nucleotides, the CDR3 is TGTGCCAGCAGCTTAGGGGTAGGGGCCGCCTATGGCTACACCTTC. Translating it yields CASSLGVGAAYGYTF.

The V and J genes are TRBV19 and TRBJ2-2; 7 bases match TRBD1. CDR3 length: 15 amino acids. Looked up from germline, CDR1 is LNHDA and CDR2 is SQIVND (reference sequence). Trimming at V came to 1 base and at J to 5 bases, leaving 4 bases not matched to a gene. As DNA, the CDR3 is TGTGCCAGTAGTATAGTTGACAGGGTTACCGGGGAGCTGTTTTTT. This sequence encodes CASSIVDRVTGELFF.

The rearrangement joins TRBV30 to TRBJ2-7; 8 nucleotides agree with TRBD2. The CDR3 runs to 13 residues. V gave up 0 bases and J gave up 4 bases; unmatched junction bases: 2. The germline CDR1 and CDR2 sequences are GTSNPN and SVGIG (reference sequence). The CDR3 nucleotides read TGTGCCTGGAGTGTTGGCGGGGGGTACGAGCAGTACTTC. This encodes CAWSVGGGYEQYF.

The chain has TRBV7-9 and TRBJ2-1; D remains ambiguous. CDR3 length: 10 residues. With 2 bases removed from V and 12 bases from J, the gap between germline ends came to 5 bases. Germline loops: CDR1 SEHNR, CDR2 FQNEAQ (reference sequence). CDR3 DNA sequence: TGTGCCAGCAGCTTACAGCGGCAGTTCTTC. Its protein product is CASSLQRQFF.

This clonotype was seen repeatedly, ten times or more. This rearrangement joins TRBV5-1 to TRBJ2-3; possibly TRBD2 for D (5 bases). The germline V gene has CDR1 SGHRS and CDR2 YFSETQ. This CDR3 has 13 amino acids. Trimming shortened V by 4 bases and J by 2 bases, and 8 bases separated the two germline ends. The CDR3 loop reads CASSPGFTDTQYF. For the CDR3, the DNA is TGCGCCAGCAGCCCGGGGTTCACAGATACGCAGTATTTT.

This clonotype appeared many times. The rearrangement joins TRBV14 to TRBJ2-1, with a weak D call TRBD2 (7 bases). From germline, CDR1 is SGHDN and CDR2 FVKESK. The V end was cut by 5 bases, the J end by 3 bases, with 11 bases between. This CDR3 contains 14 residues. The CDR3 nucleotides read TGTGCCAGCAGCTACGGGGGGCGCTACAATGAGCAGTTCTTC. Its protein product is CASSYGGRYNEQFF.

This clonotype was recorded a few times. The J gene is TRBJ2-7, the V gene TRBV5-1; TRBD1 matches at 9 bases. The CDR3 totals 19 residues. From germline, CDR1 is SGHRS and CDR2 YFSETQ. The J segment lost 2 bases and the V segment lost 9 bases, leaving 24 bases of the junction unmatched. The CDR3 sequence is CAIDPQGADETVRTYEQYV. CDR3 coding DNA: TGCGCCATCGACCCACAGGGGGCGGACGAAACGGTTAGGACCTACGAGCAGTACGTC.

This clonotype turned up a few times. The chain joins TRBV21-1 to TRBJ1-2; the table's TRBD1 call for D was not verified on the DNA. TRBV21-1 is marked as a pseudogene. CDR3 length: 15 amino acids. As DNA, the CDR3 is TGTGCCAGCAGCAGATCCAGGTATACAGGGGATGGCTACACCTTC. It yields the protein CASSRSRYTGDGYTF.

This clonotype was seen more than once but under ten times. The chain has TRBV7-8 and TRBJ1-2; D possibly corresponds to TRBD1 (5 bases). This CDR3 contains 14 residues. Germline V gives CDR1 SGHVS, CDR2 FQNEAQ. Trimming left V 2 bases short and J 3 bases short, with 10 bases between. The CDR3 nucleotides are TGTGCCAGCAGCTTACAGGGTTCCTACTATGGCTACACCTTC. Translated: CASSLQGSYYGYTF.

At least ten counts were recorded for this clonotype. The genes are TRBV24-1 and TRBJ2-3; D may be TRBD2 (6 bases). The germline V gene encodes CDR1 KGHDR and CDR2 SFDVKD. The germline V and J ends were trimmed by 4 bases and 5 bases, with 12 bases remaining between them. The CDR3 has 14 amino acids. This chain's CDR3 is CATSEEGKVDTQYF. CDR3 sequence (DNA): TGTGCCACCAGTGAGGAGGGGAAGGTAGATACGCAGTATTTT.

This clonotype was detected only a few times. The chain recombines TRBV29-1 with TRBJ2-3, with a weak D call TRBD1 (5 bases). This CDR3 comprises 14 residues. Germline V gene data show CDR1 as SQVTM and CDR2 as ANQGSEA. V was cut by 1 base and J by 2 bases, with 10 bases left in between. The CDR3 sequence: CSVEAGHSTDTQYF. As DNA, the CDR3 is TGCAGCGTTGAAGCTGGACATTCCACAGATACGCAGTATTTT.

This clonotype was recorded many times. CDR3 nucleotides: TGTGCTAGTGGCAGGACTAGCGGGGGAGACACCGGGGAGCTGTTTTTT. Translating gives CASGRTSGGDTGELFF. The chain is built from TRBV12-5 and TRBJ2-2, with 13 bases matching TRBD2. V trimming: 6 bases; J trimming: 3 bases; junction bases outside the gene matches: 4. The length of the CDR3 is 16 residues. From germline, CDR1 is LGHNT and CDR2 FRNRAP. The full variable domain, completed using reference TRBV12-5 and TRBJ2-2, is DARVTQTPRHKVTEMGQEVTMRCQPILGHNTVFWYRQTMMQGLELLAYFRNRAPLDDSGMPKDRFSAEMPDATLATLKIQPSEPRDSAVYFCASGRTSGGDTGELFFGEGSRLTVL.

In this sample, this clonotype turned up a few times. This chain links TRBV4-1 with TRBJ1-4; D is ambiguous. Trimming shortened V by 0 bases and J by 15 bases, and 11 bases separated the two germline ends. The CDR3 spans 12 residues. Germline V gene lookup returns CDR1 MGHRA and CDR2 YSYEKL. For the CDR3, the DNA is TGCGCCAGCAGCCAAGATCAACAGAGATTGTTTTTT. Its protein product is CASSQDQQRLFF.

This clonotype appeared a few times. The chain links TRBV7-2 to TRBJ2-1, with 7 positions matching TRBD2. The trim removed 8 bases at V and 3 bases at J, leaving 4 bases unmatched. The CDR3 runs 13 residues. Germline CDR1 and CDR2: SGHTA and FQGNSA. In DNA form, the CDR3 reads TGTGCCAGCGGACTAGGGAACTACAATGAGCAGTTCTTC. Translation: CASGLGNYNEQFF.

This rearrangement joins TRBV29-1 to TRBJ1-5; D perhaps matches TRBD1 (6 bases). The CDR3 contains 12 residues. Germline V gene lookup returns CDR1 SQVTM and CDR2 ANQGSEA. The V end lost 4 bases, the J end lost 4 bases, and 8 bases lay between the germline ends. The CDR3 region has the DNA TGCAGCGTTGCTGACAGGAATCAGCCCCAGCATTTT. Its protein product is CSVADRNQPQHF.

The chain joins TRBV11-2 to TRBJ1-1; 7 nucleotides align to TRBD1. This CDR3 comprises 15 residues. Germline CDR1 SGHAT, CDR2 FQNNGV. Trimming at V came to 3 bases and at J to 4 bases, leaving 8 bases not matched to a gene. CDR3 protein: CASSFRFGTVTEAFF. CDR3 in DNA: TGTGCCAGCAGCTTTCGATTCGGGACAGTCACTGAAGCTTTCTTT.